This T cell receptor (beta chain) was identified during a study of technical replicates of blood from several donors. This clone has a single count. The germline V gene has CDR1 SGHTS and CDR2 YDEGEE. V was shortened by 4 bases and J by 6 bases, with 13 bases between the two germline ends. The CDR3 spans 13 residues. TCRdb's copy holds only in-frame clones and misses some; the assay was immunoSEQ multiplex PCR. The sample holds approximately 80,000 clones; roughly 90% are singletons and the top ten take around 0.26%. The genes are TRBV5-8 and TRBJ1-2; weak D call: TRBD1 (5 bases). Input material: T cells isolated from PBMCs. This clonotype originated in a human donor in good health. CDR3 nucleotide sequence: TGTGCCAGCAGCGAGTGGGGGGTGAATGGCTACACCTTC. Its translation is CASSEWGVNGYTF.